The rows below give T cell receptor beta chains drawn from one sample of a study of blood T cell repertoires in COVID-19. Here immunoSEQ multiplex PCR was the method, and the copy in TCRdb shows in-frame clones only, minus some. The table records roughly 160,000 clones, roughly 91% of them present only once. Source material: peripheral blood. These receptors were taken from a man in his late teens or twenties with acute or convalescent COVID-19. Each CDR3 is given with its conserved first and last residue. A D gene is named only where the DNA matches it firmly. Only some rows state a clone size, as once, few, many or a class for expanded clones.

clone_size d_call cdr3_length j_call v_call cdr3_aa cdr3_nt
- - 15 TRBJ2-5 TRBV19 CASSIGQKYQETQYF TGTGCCAGTAGTATTGGCCAGAAGTACCAAGAGACCCAGTACTTC
- - 13 TRBJ1-4 TRBV29-1 CSPRKQGHEKLFF TGCAGCCCAAGGAAGCAGGGGCATGAAAAACTGTTTTTT
- TRBD1 15 TRBJ1-1 TRBV18 CASSLKGAENTEAFF TGTGCCAGCTCACTGAAGGGGGCGGAGAACACTGAAGCTTTCTTT
once TRBD1 12 TRBJ1-1 TRBV7-9 CASSLQGARAFF TGTGCCAGCAGCTTACAGGGGGCGAGGGCTTTCTTT
- - 16 TRBJ2-7 TRBV5-6 CASSLGLGATGYEQYF TGTGCCAGCAGCTTGGGTCTGGGAGCGACGGGCTACGAGCAGTACTTC
- - 14 TRBJ2-7 TRBV27 CASSPPDSFTEQYF TGTGCCAGCAGTCCCCCGGATAGCTTTACGGAGCAGTACTTC
- TRBD1 14 TRBJ1-2 TRBV6-5 CASSYKRQGVGYTF TGTGCCAGCAGTTATAAAAGACAGGGGGTGGGCTACACCTTC
- - 13 TRBJ1-2 TRBV2 CASSEAPAVGYTF TGTGCCAGCAGTGAAGCCCCCGCGGTAGGCTACACCTTC
- TRBD1 15 TRBJ1-6 TRBV6-2/TRBV6-3 CASSLRDRSNSPLHF TGTGCCAGCAGTCTCCGGGACAGATCAAATTCACCCCTCCACTTT
- - 15 TRBJ1-1 TRBV6-5 CASSHPDLTTAEAFF TGTGCCAGCAGCCATCCTGACCTAACTACGGCTGAAGCTTTCTTT
few - 15 TRBJ1-1 TRBV5-1 CASSSGVLWDTEAFF TGCGCCAGCAGCTCGGGGGTCTTATGGGACACTGAAGCTTTCTTT
- TRBD2 15 TRBJ2-7 TRBV24-1 CATSDRGLAGDEQYF TGTGCCACCAGTGATAGAGGGCTAGCGGGAGACGAGCAGTACTTC
- - 12 TRBJ1-1 TRBV29-1 CSVSTPNTEAFF TGCAGCGTTTCCACTCCCAACACTGAAGCTTTCTTT
- TRBD1 13 TRBJ1-2 TRBV4-1 CASSRPDRGGYTF TGCGCCAGCAGCCGACCAGACAGGGGCGGCTACACCTTC
- TRBD1 15 TRBJ2-7 TRBV6-5 CASTDRETVGYEQYF TGTGCCAGCACCGACAGGGAGACGGTCGGCTACGAGCAGTACTTC
- TRBD1 15 TRBJ1-5 TRBV27 CASSLGQGSHQPQHF TGTGCCAGCAGCCTGGGACAGGGTTCTCATCAGCCCCAGCATTTT
- - 16 TRBJ2-7 TRBV10-2 CASSVGGIWIAYEQYF TGCGCCAGCAGTGTGGGCGGGATTTGGATCGCCTACGAGCAGTACTTC
- - 13 TRBJ1-3 TRBV18 CASSYSSGNTIYF TGTGCCAGCTCGTACTCCTCTGGAAACACCATATATTTT
- TRBD1 15 TRBJ1-1 TRBV7-9 CASSGTGARDNEAFF TGTGCCAGCAGCGGGACAGGCGCCAGGGACAATGAAGCTTTCTTT
- TRBD1 15 TRBJ1-2 TRBV4-2 CASSQATGTNYGYTF TGTGCCAGCAGCCAAGCGACAGGGACTAACTATGGCTACACCTTC